This T cell receptor (beta chain) was obtained from a study of regulatory T cells in long-lasting Graves disease (dated by TCRdb to the early 2020s). The study in broad terms: Persistent Graves' disease was defined as persistently positive TSH receptor autoantibodies together with antithyroid drug treatment for over 5 years. The study was conducted in China and was registered as a clinical trial. Patients with persistent Graves' disease were compared with patients with newly diagnosed Graves' disease using TCR sequencing and RNA sequencing of peripheral blood. In the clinical cohort, patients with persistent Graves' disease had used antithyroid drugs for an average of roughly ten years. A total of 35 or so samples were covered by TCR sequencing, comprising around 13 persistent and about 20 newly diagnosed Graves' disease patients.

The library was generated by multiplex PCR. TCRdb names Illumina HiSeq 4000 as the instrument used. iRepertoire HTBI primers and Arm-PCR amplification of CDR3 regions were used to construct TCR beta libraries. PCR products were gel purified before sequencing. The paper's processing steps were these. A total of 62 TRBV and approximately 13 TRBJ segments were identified across samples and were used for gene usage analysis of CDR3 amino acid clonotypes. COPE and FqMerger were used to merge filtered high-quality paired reads into contigs. BLAST was used to align contigs to IMGT TRBV, TRBD and TRBJ reference genes, with CDR3 defined following IMGT. Any clonotype with a frequency above 0.1% was counted as a highly expanded clone. Shannon entropy served as the measure of repertoire diversity, while the Gini coefficient captured V-J evenness. A clonotype was considered public if more than one individual shared it. TCRdb cleaned the public reads at Q25 with fastp, built clones with MiXCR and kept in-frame beta chains. Rows are unified per CDR3 protein, each entry keeping the most common DNA and genes. For this entry, the V and J calls and clone size follow TCRdb and not the study's own pipeline. The sample table records 350,000 to 500,000 distinct CDR3 sequences; roughly a fifth of these occur just once. 14% of the sample lies in the top ten.

Study-wide findings and limitations: Only peripheral blood was studied, because thyroid tissue, the primary lesion, was inaccessible. TRBV28, TRBJ1-2 and TRBJ2-5 were preferentially used in persistent disease, while TRBV20-1 and TRBJ2-1 were favored in newly diagnosed disease. The authors noted that the small sample size was a limitation that may lower accuracy. Only the TCR beta chain was sequenced and analyzed. Compared with newly diagnosed patients, patients with persistent Graves' disease had lower TCR Shannon entropy and fewer highly expanded clones, which suggests clonal expansion. Patients with persistent disease shared more public clonotypes (approximately 2,500) than newly diagnosed patients did (more than 900).

Taken from the germline V gene (reference sequence), the CDR1 and CDR2 loops are LGHDT and YNNKEL. V was cut back by 0 bases and J by 3 bases, leaving a gap of 4 bases between them. The cysteine opens and the phenylalanine closes a CDR3 of 13 amino acids. Just the 39-base CDR3 DNA is kept, in frame starting at base 1. This specimen's time point label, interpreted: persistent/refractory GD, antithyroid drugs over 5 years with positive TRAb. For both TCR sequencing and RNA sequencing, RNA was extracted from PBMCs using TRIzol. The diagnosis of Graves' disease was made according to American Thyroid Association guidelines. Recruitment of patients was carried out at an endocrinology department in Xi'an, China. Each patient gave approximately 9.7 milliliters of peripheral blood, collected in an EDTA anticoagulant tube. Ficoll Paque Plus density gradient separation was used to isolate PBMCs, and no further T cell sorting was done. RNA quality was checked with an Agilent 2100 Bioanalyzer and agarose gel, and concentration with a NanoDrop 2000.

Regarding this clonotype: Its antigen is not yet known. The sample holds no much larger clone one base away, and base qualities are not on file.

The TCR comes from a female donor with Graves disease. The starting material was peripheral blood mononuclear cells (PBMCs), obtained when the disease was refractory, from a patient treated with antithyroid drugs. This receptor chain uses TRBV3-1 and TRBJ2-3; no D gene is confidently identified. In nucleotides, the sequence is TGTGCCAGCAGCCAAGAAGAAACAGATACGCAGTATTTT. Its protein product is CASSQEETDTQYF.